This entry features one T cell receptor beta chain sequence. Libraries were prepared by immunoSEQ multiplex PCR; TCRdb keeps only in-frame clonotypes and omits some of them. The specimen's table records approximately 40,000 clones. This sample was taken from a study of T cells in women clearing cervical HPV infection. The source is a woman between 18 and 75 years old with a cervical HPV16 infection that either progressed to CIN3+ or cleared (not recorded which). Sequencing was carried out using blood buffy coat.

CDR3 residues: CASSLTGWSSGSGYEQYF. The sequenced part of the CDR3 DNA is TGTGCCAGCAGTTTAACAGGGTGGAGTAGCGGGAGTGGGTACGAG. The rearrangement links TRBV28 to TRBJ2-7; 9 bases line up with TRBD2. The CDR3 end falls 3 residues outside the read, so it is completed with the germline J gene. The ends lost 2 bases at V and 4 bases at J; junction bases unmatched: 15. The CDR3 runs 18 residues. Germline V gene data show CDR1 as MDHEN and CDR2 as SYDVKM.